The clone carrying this TCR beta chain was seen once. The data were obtained in a study of tumor-infiltrating lymphocytes in localized non-small cell lung cancer. Libraries were prepared by immunoSEQ multiplex PCR; TCRdb keeps only in-frame clonotypes and omits some of them. The repertoire holds roughly 7,400 clones, with around 60% as singletons. The CDR3 totals 13 residues. The V gene end was trimmed by 1 base and the J gene end by 9 bases; junction bases not matched to a gene: 2. In germline, CDR1 is GTSNPN, CDR2 SVGIG (reference sequence). The chain employs TRBV30 and TRBJ1-6, with 8 bases lining up with TRBD1. The receptor comes from a human donor with non-small cell lung cancer. The sequenced material came from uninvolved lung tissue not adjacent to the tumor. The chain's CDR3 is CAWSADRGSPLHF. CDR3 coding DNA: TGTGCCTGGAGTGCCGACAGGGGTTCACCCCTCCACTTT.